The source of this TCR beta chain is a study of cytomegalovirus exposure and HLA in healthy donors. As concerns this clone: Antigen unknown.

Vbeta (60) and Jbeta (13) primers were used in the PCR. The protocol was immunoSEQ multiplex PCR, while the TCRdb copy is restricted to in-frame clones and leaves out a portion. The repertoire holds some 160,000 clones, over 75% seen once, with 1% to 1.5% in the top ten. This CDR3 has 13 residues. The germline V and J ends were trimmed by 7 bases and 8 bases, with 17 bases remaining between them. CDR1 is MGHDK and CDR2 is SYGVNS in the germline V gene. General observations from the study: A reported reduction in N-insertions relative to the approximately 670-donor mean was seen in an Asian-associated ancestry cluster in a later analysis. Per a prior analysis, the majority of TCR beta V segments were productive roughly 87% or roughly 30% of the time. Listed as cytomegalovirus-associated were 150 or so TCR beta chains.

Material: PBMCs. The chain uses TRBV25-1 and TRBJ2-5; D perhaps matches TRBD1 (5 bases). The receptor was isolated from a man between 45 and 60 years old in good health and CMV-seropositive. CDR3 nucleotides: TGTGCCAGCACGAGAGCTGGGGCGGAAACCCAGTACTTC. This codes for CASTRAGAETQYF.